What follows are 5 T cell receptor beta chains derived from one specimen sequenced in a study of T cell responses to AZD1222 COVID-19 vaccine. Clones were read by immunoSEQ multiplex PCR, and TCRdb kept only the in-frame ones, dropping some. This table holds over 150,000 clones, just over 85% found once. Sequences were derived from peripheral blood, sampled 28 days after the second AZD1222 dose. These receptors came from an adult who received the AZD1222 COVID-19 vaccine.

The rearrangement joins TRBV3-1 (or the pseudogene TRBV3-2) to TRBJ1-4, with 9 bases identical to TRBD1. This CDR3 region has 16 residues. V lost 3 bases to trimming and J lost 11 bases; unmatched junction nucleotides: 13. The germline gives CDR1 LGHDT, CDR2 YNNKEL (reference sequence). The CDR3 DNA is TGTGCCAGCAGCCAGGGGACAGGGCTCACCCTGGTGAAACTGTTTTTT. This encodes CASSQGTGLTLVKLFF.

The gene calls are TRBV3-1 (or the pseudogene TRBV3-2) and TRBJ2-2; D is uncertain. From germline, CDR1 is LGHDT and CDR2 YNNKEL (reference sequence). Trimming removed 4 bases at V and 1 base at J, with 13 bases between. The CDR3 runs to 16 residues. In DNA form, the CDR3 reads TGTGCCAGCAGCCCCCTGATCGCCGGGAACACCGGGGAGCTGTTTTTT. This translates into CASSPLIAGNTGELFF.

V gene TRBV10-3 combines with J gene TRBJ2-2, with D maybe TRBD2 (5 bases). Germline CDR1 is ENHRY and CDR2 is SYGVKD. The V gene lost 5 bases and the J gene lost 1 base, with 8 bases spanning the gap. The CDR3 length is 14 residues. This CDR3 is CAISSSRNTGELFF. The CDR3 bases are TGTGCCATCAGTTCTAGCCGGAACACCGGGGAGCTGTTTTTT.

J is TRBJ2-2 and V is TRBV7-2, with D possibly being TRBD1 (6 bases). This CDR3 region has 14 residues. CDR1 is SGHTA and CDR2 is FQGNSA in the germline V gene. V was pared by 5 bases and J by 5 bases, with 12 bases between. CDR3 in DNA: TGTGCCAGCAGCCCTAGGACAGCTACCGGGGAGCTGTTTTTT. Its protein is CASSPRTATGELFF.

This clone was detected a few times. The chain employs TRBV4-2 and TRBJ1-4, with 7 bases that match TRBD1. Trimming at V came to 4 bases and at J to 4 bases, leaving 6 bases not matched to a gene. The germline CDR1 and CDR2 sequences are LGHNA and YNFKEQ. This CDR3 region has 15 residues. The CDR3 DNA follows: TGTGCCAGCAGCCGAACCCGGGACAGTAATGAAAAACTGTTTTTT. This sequence encodes CASSRTRDSNEKLFF.